This TCR beta chain was identified in a study of blood T cell repertoires in COVID-19. The CDR3 covers 17 residues. Germline trimming cut 2 bases from V and 0 bases from J; bases unmatched to any gene: 6. Germline-derived CDR1 and CDR2 are SGDLS and YYNGEE. Here immunoSEQ multiplex PCR was the method, and the copy in TCRdb shows in-frame clones only, minus some. The sample records roughly 92,000 clones, roughly 84% being singletons. Sequencing was carried out using peripheral blood. The TCR was taken from a woman of 80 years or more with acute or convalescent COVID-19. The chain joins TRBV9 to TRBJ2-1, with 9 positions matching TRBD2. The CDR3 DNA is TGTGCCAGCAGCGTCGCTAGCGGGGACTCCTCCTACAATGAGCAGTTCTTC. Translating it yields CASSVASGDSSYNEQFF.